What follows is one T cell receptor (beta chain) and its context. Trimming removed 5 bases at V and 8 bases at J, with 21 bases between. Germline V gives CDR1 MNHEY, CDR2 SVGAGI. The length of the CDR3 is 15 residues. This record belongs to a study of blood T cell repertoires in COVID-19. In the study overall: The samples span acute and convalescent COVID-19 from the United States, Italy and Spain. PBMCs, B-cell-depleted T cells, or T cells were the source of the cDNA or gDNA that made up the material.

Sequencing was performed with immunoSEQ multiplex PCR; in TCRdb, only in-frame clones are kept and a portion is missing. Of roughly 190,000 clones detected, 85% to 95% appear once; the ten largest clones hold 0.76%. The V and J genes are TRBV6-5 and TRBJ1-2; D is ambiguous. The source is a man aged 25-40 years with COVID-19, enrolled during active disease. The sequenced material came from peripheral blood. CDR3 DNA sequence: TGTGCCAGCAGTCGGGCCCTGGGGAATGGAGGAGGCTACACCTTC. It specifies CASSRALGNGGGYTF.